Listed below are T cell receptor beta chains from one sample, sequenced in a study of blood T cell repertoires in COVID-19. The protocol was immunoSEQ multiplex PCR, while the TCRdb copy is restricted to in-frame clones and leaves out a portion. The sample lists under 150,000 clones, around 81% seen once, with 9.5% to 10% in the top ten. The specimen was peripheral blood. The source of these receptors is a man aged 35 to 55 with active or convalescent COVID-19. Both conserved end residues are part of each CDR3. Each record gives: V gene, clone size, J gene, D gene, CDR3 protein, CDR3 DNA. A D gene is named only where the DNA matches it firmly. For some rows the clone size is stated as once, few or many, or as a class when expanded; others skip it.

v_gene: TRBV5-1
abundance: NA
j_gene: TRBJ1-1
d_gene: NA
CDR3aa: CASSLGQSFNTEAFF
CDR3nt: TGCGCCAGCAGCTTGGGACAGTCTTTTAACACTGAAGCTTTCTTT

v_gene: TRBV7-2
abundance: NA
j_gene: TRBJ2-5
d_gene: NA
CDR3aa: CASSLDGGRMETQYF
CDR3nt: TGTGCCAGCAGCTTAGACGGGGGAAGGATGGAGACCCAGTACTTC

v_gene: TRBV12-5
abundance: NA
j_gene: TRBJ2-7
d_gene: TRBD2
CDR3aa: CASVGSGGTNEQYF
CDR3nt: TGTGCTAGTGTTGGTAGCGGGGGGACCAACGAGCAGTACTTC

v_gene: TRBV3-1/TRBV3-2
abundance: NA
j_gene: TRBJ2-7
d_gene: TRBD2
CDR3aa: CASSPGLAGVSGEQYF
CDR3nt: TGTGCCAGCAGTCCAGGACTAGCGGGGGTTTCAGGAGAGCAGTACTTC

v_gene: TRBV6-6
abundance: NA
j_gene: TRBJ2-1
d_gene: NA
CDR3aa: CASSPPTAPPFF
CDR3nt: TGTGCCAGCAGTCCACCCACTGCACCTCCGTTCTTC

v_gene: TRBV2
abundance: NA
j_gene: TRBJ1-1
d_gene: NA
CDR3aa: CASFRKYRATQGTEAFF
CDR3nt: TGTGCCAGCTTCAGGAAATACAGGGCTACCCAGGGCACTGAAGCTTTCTTT

v_gene: TRBV5-1
abundance: NA
j_gene: TRBJ2-3
d_gene: NA
CDR3aa: CASSLAAGLTDTQYF
CDR3nt: TGCGCCAGCAGCTTGGCCGCGGGGTTGACAGATACGCAGTATTTT

v_gene: TRBV2
abundance: NA
j_gene: TRBJ1-6
d_gene: TRBD1
CDR3aa: CATTGAYNSPLHF
CDR3nt: TGTGCCACCACAGGGGCCTATAATTCACCCCTCCACTTT

v_gene: TRBV7-2
abundance: NA
j_gene: TRBJ1-1
d_gene: TRBD1
CDR3aa: CASSPLGTANTEAFF
CDR3nt: TGTGCCAGCAGCCCCCTGGGGACAGCGAACACTGAAGCTTTCTTT

v_gene: TRBV3-1/TRBV3-2
abundance: once
j_gene: TRBJ1-6
d_gene: NA
CDR3aa: CASSQDLLLGQATNSPLHF
CDR3nt: TGTGCCAGCAGCCAAGATCTCTTATTGGGGCAGGCTACAAATTCACCCCTCCACTTT

v_gene: TRBV4-1
abundance: NA
j_gene: TRBJ1-6
d_gene: NA
CDR3aa: CASSWDTSSYNSPLHF
CDR3nt: TGCGCCAGCAGCTGGGACACAAGCTCCTATAATTCACCCCTCCACTTT

v_gene: TRBV24-1
abundance: NA
j_gene: TRBJ2-2
d_gene: TRBD2
CDR3aa: CATSDEGTSGPTGELFF
CDR3nt: TGTGCCACCAGTGATGAAGGGACTAGCGGGCCCACCGGGGAGCTGTTTTTT

v_gene: TRBV18
abundance: NA
j_gene: TRBJ2-1
d_gene: TRBD2
CDR3aa: CASSPRTAGGLNEQFF
CDR3nt: TGTGCCAGCTCACCAAGGACAGCGGGGGGGCTCAATGAGCAGTTCTTC

v_gene: TRBV4-3
abundance: NA
j_gene: TRBJ1-1
d_gene: NA
CDR3aa: CASSQDSGSAFF
CDR3nt: TGCGCCAGCAGCCAAGATTCGGGGTCAGCTTTCTTT

v_gene: TRBV6-5
abundance: NA
j_gene: TRBJ1-5
d_gene: NA
CDR3aa: CASNRGRDSNQPQHF
CDR3nt: TGTGCCAGCAATAGAGGGAGGGATAGCAATCAGCCCCAGCATTTT

v_gene: TRBV18
abundance: NA
j_gene: TRBJ1-5
d_gene: NA
CDR3aa: CASSPGEVQPQHF
CDR3nt: TGTGCCAGCTCACCAGGGGAGGTACAGCCCCAGCATTTT

v_gene: TRBV6-5
abundance: NA
j_gene: TRBJ1-2
d_gene: TRBD1
CDR3aa: CASRAQGLHYGYTF
CDR3nt: TGTGCCAGCAGGGCACAGGGGTTGCACTATGGCTACACCTTC

v_gene: TRBV7-9
abundance: NA
j_gene: TRBJ1-2
d_gene: NA
CDR3aa: CASSLRAGTANYGYTF
CDR3nt: TGTGCCAGCAGCTTACGGGCGGGCACTGCTAACTATGGCTACACCTTC

v_gene: TRBV28
abundance: NA
j_gene: TRBJ2-7
d_gene: NA
CDR3aa: CASRVGGGGGSYEQYF
CDR3nt: TGTGCCAGCCGGGTTGGGGGGGGCGGTGGCTCCTACGAGCAGTACTTC

v_gene: TRBV29-1
abundance: NA
j_gene: TRBJ1-5
d_gene: NA
CDR3aa: CSVALYSNQPQHF
CDR3nt: TGCAGCGTTGCACTATATAGCAATCAGCCCCAGCATTTT

v_gene: TRBV7-9
abundance: NA
j_gene: TRBJ1-1
d_gene: TRBD1
CDR3aa: CASSLRDRGGTEAFF
CDR3nt: TGTGCCAGCAGCTTAAGAGACAGGGGAGGGACTGAAGCTTTCTTT

v_gene: TRBV7-2
abundance: NA
j_gene: TRBJ1-4
d_gene: NA
CDR3aa: CASSLPGTREKLFF
CDR3nt: TGTGCCAGCAGCTTACCAGGGACACGGGAAAAACTGTTTTTT

v_gene: TRBV19
abundance: NA
j_gene: TRBJ1-2
d_gene: NA
CDR3aa: CASSARRSDGYTF
CDR3nt: TGTGCCAGTAGTGCCCGGAGGTCTGACGGCTACACCTTC

v_gene: TRBV30
abundance: once
j_gene: TRBJ1-2
d_gene: NA
CDR3aa: CAWRYQGYGYTF
CDR3nt: TGTGCCTGGAGATACCAGGGCTATGGCTACACCTTC

v_gene: TRBV28
abundance: NA
j_gene: TRBJ2-7
d_gene: TRBD1
CDR3aa: CASRGQGGPYEQYF
CDR3nt: TGTGCCAGCAGAGGACAGGGTGGTCCCTACGAGCAGTACTTC

v_gene: TRBV11-2
abundance: once
j_gene: TRBJ2-3
d_gene: TRBD2
CDR3aa: CASRHSGGGPDTQYF
CDR3nt: TGTGCCAGCAGACATAGCGGGGGGGGGCCCGATACGCAGTATTTT

v_gene: TRBV6-2/TRBV6-3
abundance: NA
j_gene: TRBJ1-1
d_gene: NA
CDR3aa: CASSYSGANTEAFF
CDR3nt: TGTGCCAGCAGTTACTCGGGGGCGAACACTGAAGCTTTCTTT

v_gene: TRBV10-1
abundance: few
j_gene: TRBJ2-7
d_gene: TRBD1
CDR3aa: CASSDVDRGFDEQYF
CDR3nt: TGCGCCAGCAGCGATGTGGACAGGGGTTTCGACGAGCAGTACTTC

v_gene: TRBV6-6
abundance: NA
j_gene: TRBJ2-7
d_gene: TRBD2
CDR3aa: CASSSTSGTSYEQYF
CDR3nt: TGTGCCAGCAGCTCGACTAGCGGTACCTCCTACGAGCAGTACTTC

v_gene: TRBV21-1
abundance: NA
j_gene: TRBJ2-4
d_gene: NA
CDR3aa: CASSARPNIQYF
CDR3nt: TGTGCCAGCAGCGCGCGTCCAAACATTCAGTACTTC

v_gene: TRBV6-1
abundance: NA
j_gene: TRBJ1-6
d_gene: NA
CDR3aa: CASSEARADNSPLHF
CDR3nt: TGTGCCAGCAGTGAAGCCAGGGCGGACAATTCACCCCTCCACTTT

v_gene: TRBV2
abundance: NA
j_gene: TRBJ1-2
d_gene: TRBD1
CDR3aa: CASSPGTGGTKNYGYTF
CDR3nt: TGTGCCAGCAGTCCCGGGACAGGGGGCACGAAGAACTATGGCTACACCTTC

v_gene: TRBV7-3
abundance: NA
j_gene: TRBJ1-1
d_gene: TRBD1
CDR3aa: CASSLRQGITEAFF
CDR3nt: TGTGCCAGCAGCTTACGACAGGGGATAACTGAAGCTTTCTTT

v_gene: TRBV10-3
abundance: NA
j_gene: TRBJ1-4
d_gene: NA
CDR3aa: CAISDRAGSEKLFF
CDR3nt: TGTGCCATCAGTGATAGGGCGGGGAGTGAAAAACTGTTTTTT

v_gene: TRBV4-3
abundance: NA
j_gene: TRBJ2-2
d_gene: TRBD1
CDR3aa: CAGSNRDRGPGELFF
CDR3nt: TGCGCCGGCAGCAATCGAGACAGGGGACCCGGGGAGCTGTTTTTT

v_gene: TRBV27
abundance: NA
j_gene: TRBJ1-5
d_gene: NA
CDR3aa: CASKRSISGSNQPQHF
CDR3nt: TGTGCCAGCAAGAGGAGTATTAGTGGTAGCAATCAGCCCCAGCATTTT

v_gene: TRBV30
abundance: NA
j_gene: TRBJ2-5
d_gene: TRBD2
CDR3aa: CAWSVSAGLAPGQETQYF
CDR3nt: TGTGCCTGGAGTGTATCGGCAGGACTAGCGCCGGGCCAAGAGACCCAGTACTTC

v_gene: TRBV27
abundance: NA
j_gene: TRBJ1-1
d_gene: NA
CDR3aa: CASSSVSNTEAFF
CDR3nt: TGTGCCAGCAGTTCGGTATCCAACACTGAAGCTTTCTTT

v_gene: TRBV2
abundance: NA
j_gene: TRBJ2-7
d_gene: NA
CDR3aa: CASRDFHYEQYF
CDR3nt: TGTGCCAGCAGGGACTTCCACTACGAGCAGTACTTC

v_gene: TRBV29-1
abundance: NA
j_gene: TRBJ2-1
d_gene: TRBD2
CDR3aa: CSVETGWEGFDVVFDSPGNNEQFF
CDR3nt: TGCAGCGTTGAAACGGGGTGGGAGGGTTTTGACGTTGTTTTTGATTCCCCCGGAAACAATGAGCAGTTCTTC

v_gene: TRBV5-1
abundance: once
j_gene: TRBJ2-2
d_gene: TRBD1
CDR3aa: CASSWMTGVDTGELFF
CDR3nt: TGCGCCAGCAGCTGGATGACAGGGGTGGACACCGGGGAGCTGTTTTTT

v_gene: TRBV7-9
abundance: NA
j_gene: TRBJ2-2
d_gene: NA
CDR3aa: CASSLSADTGELFF
CDR3nt: TGTGCCAGCAGCCTTAGCGCCGACACCGGGGAGCTGTTTTTT

v_gene: TRBV7-9
abundance: NA
j_gene: TRBJ2-5
d_gene: TRBD1
CDR3aa: CASSRGTGSRQETQYF
CDR3nt: TGTGCCAGCAGCCGTGGGACAGGGTCGAGGCAAGAGACCCAGTACTTC

v_gene: TRBV4-3
abundance: NA
j_gene: TRBJ2-5
d_gene: NA
CDR3aa: CASSLNDYQQETQYF
CDR3nt: TGCGCCAGCAGCCTAAATGACTACCAACAAGAGACCCAGTACTTC

v_gene: TRBV2
abundance: NA
j_gene: TRBJ1-1
d_gene: NA
CDR3aa: CASSSSREDTEAFF
CDR3nt: TGTGCCAGCAGTTCATCCCGAGAGGACACTGAAGCTTTCTTT

v_gene: TRBV30
abundance: NA
j_gene: TRBJ1-1
d_gene: TRBD1
CDR3aa: CAWSAQLTGGITFF
CDR3nt: TGTGCCTGGAGTGCCCAGCTGACAGGGGGGATAACTTTCTTT

v_gene: TRBV19
abundance: NA
j_gene: TRBJ1-5
d_gene: TRBD1
CDR3aa: CASDVGTGVKVQPQHF
CDR3nt: TGTGCCAGTGATGTCGGGACAGGGGTAAAGGTGCAGCCCCAGCATTTT

v_gene: TRBV7-9
abundance: NA
j_gene: TRBJ2-7
d_gene: TRBD1
CDR3aa: CASSLQGAGEQYF
CDR3nt: TGTGCCAGCAGCTTACAGGGGGCGGGGGAGCAGTACTTC

v_gene: TRBV2
abundance: many
j_gene: TRBJ1-1
d_gene: TRBD1
CDR3aa: CASRSRDSRGRTEAFF
CDR3nt: TGTGCCAGCAGGTCGCGGGACAGCCGGGGGAGGACTGAAGCTTTCTTT

v_gene: TRBV4-2
abundance: NA
j_gene: TRBJ1-3
d_gene: NA
CDR3aa: CASSREWGAGNTIYF
CDR3nt: TGTGCCAGCAGCCGGGAATGGGGGGCTGGAAACACCATATATTTT

v_gene: TRBV7-8
abundance: NA
j_gene: TRBJ2-1
d_gene: TRBD2
CDR3aa: CASSTRTSGGLNEQFF
CDR3nt: TGTGCCAGCAGCACCAGGACTAGCGGGGGCCTCAATGAGCAGTTCTTC

v_gene: TRBV14
abundance: NA
j_gene: TRBJ2-6
d_gene: TRBD1
CDR3aa: CASSPSGQGTNGANVLTF
CDR3nt: TGTGCCAGCAGCCCTTCGGGACAGGGAACGAATGGGGCCAACGTCCTGACTTTC

v_gene: TRBV12-3/TRBV12-4
abundance: NA
j_gene: TRBJ2-7
d_gene: NA
CDR3aa: CASSLFSYEQYF
CDR3nt: TGTGCCAGCAGCCTATTCTCCTACGAGCAGTACTTC

v_gene: TRBV19
abundance: NA
j_gene: TRBJ1-1
d_gene: NA
CDR3aa: CASSGLGSLNTEAFF
CDR3nt: TGTGCCAGTAGTGGACTTGGAAGCCTGAACACTGAAGCTTTCTTT

v_gene: TRBV7-9
abundance: NA
j_gene: TRBJ2-7
d_gene: NA
CDR3aa: CASSILTYEQYF
CDR3nt: TGTGCCAGCAGCATACTGACATATGAGCAGTACTTC

v_gene: TRBV2
abundance: once
j_gene: TRBJ2-7
d_gene: TRBD1
CDR3aa: CASSLGQTTYEQYF
CDR3nt: TGTGCCAGCAGTTTGGGACAGACCACCTACGAGCAGTACTTC

v_gene: TRBV5-1
abundance: NA
j_gene: TRBJ2-3
d_gene: TRBD1
CDR3aa: CASGTGQGADTQYF
CDR3nt: TGCGCCAGCGGAACGGGACAGGGGGCAGATACGCAGTATTTT